This T cell receptor (beta chain) comes out of a study of neurological immune-mediated disorders. General study points: No expanded-clone CDR3 amino acid sequence recurred across subjects, suggesting private TCR-beta repertoires. Falling below healthy controls, multiple sclerosis showed the least TCR clonal expansion, while HTLV-1-associated myelopathy showed the most.

Comments on this clonotype: Its matching antigen is unknown.

The sorted libraries were made from under 1.2 million CD4+ or CD8+ T cells. This CDR3 contains 13 residues. The germline V gene has CDR1 SGHDT and CDR2 YYEEEE. The V segment lost 5 bases and the J segment 6 bases; nucleotides outside the gene matches: 6. As for the cDNA, it was generated by 5'RACE with 10-nucleotide random UMIs. TCRdb re-called the 5' RACE reads through MiXCR, storing one row per CDR3 protein. Of around 44,000 distinct CDR3 sequences in the sample, more than 14% were seen once. The specimen sequenced was CD4+ T cells from blood. This TCR was sampled from a woman aged 55-75 years with HTLV-1-associated myelopathy (HAM/TSP). The chain has TRBV5-6 and TRBJ1-1, with 8 bases that match TRBD1. The CDR3 protein is CASRRQGWSEAFF. CDR3 nucleotide sequence: TGTGCCAGCAGGAGACAGGGGTGGTCTGAAGCTTTCTTT.